These 6 T cell receptor beta chains came from one sample sequenced in a study of STAT5B mutations in CD4+ large granular lymphocyte leukemia (dated 2022 in TCRdb). Receptors were amplified or captured by the immunoSEQ multiplex PCR assay. Here the immuneACCESS table is served through TCRdb, limited to in-frame sequences with V and J called. Missing clones are a known gap in these copies; in checked studies unresolved V genes cover under half, and the rest lacks a known reason. This sample holds about 38,000 clones; approximately 85% were observed only once. 1% to 1.5% of the sample lies in the top ten. Sequencing was performed on CD4+ T cells from blood buffy coats. The receptors originated from a human donor in good health.

The V call is TRBV5-1, the J call TRBJ2-3, with unresolved D. There are 16 residues in the CDR3. Deletions cut 0 bases from V and 0 bases from J, with 11 bases between. Germline lookup yields CDR1 SGHRS and CDR2 YFSETQ. CDR3 in DNA: TGCGCCAGCAGCTTGGGGCTCACCACTAGCACAGATACGCAGTATTTT. It encodes CASSLGLTTSTDTQYF.

This clone was seen more than once but under ten times. The V call is TRBV5-5, the J call TRBJ2-7; 9 positions agree with TRBD1. V dropped 6 bases and J dropped 2; count of bases not matched to a gene: 15. Germline CDR1 and CDR2: SGHKS and YYEKEE (reference sequence). This CDR3 has 17 residues. In nucleotides, the CDR3 is TGTGCCAGCACTTCCTTCCCCGGGACAGGGATTACCTACGAGCAGTACTTC. Translation: CASTSFPGTGITYEQYF.

V is TRBV2 and J is TRBJ1-5; no firm D call. The CDR3 is 12 residues long. Per germline, CDR1 SNHLY and CDR2 FYNNEI. V gave up 7 bases and J gave up 4 bases, with 8 bases separating them. Here the CDR3 reads CASKEGNQPQHF. CDR3 bases: TGTGCCAGCAAGGAAGGGAATCAGCCCCAGCATTTT. The full variable domain, its missing parts supplied by reference TRBV2 and TRBJ1-5, is EPEVTQTPSHQVTQMGQEVILRCVPISNHLYFYWYRQILGQKVEFLVSFYNNEISEKSEIFDDQFSVERPDGSNFTLKIRSTKLEDSAMYFCASKEGNQPQHFGDGTRLSIL.

The J gene is TRBJ1-2, the V gene TRBV7-9; possible D gene TRBD1, 6 bases. The germline V gene has CDR1 SEHNR and CDR2 FQNEAQ (reference sequence). The germline V and J ends were trimmed by 2 bases and 2 bases, with 9 bases remaining between them. CDR3 length equals 14 residues. The CDR3 loop reads CASSLLTGNYGYTF. CDR3 DNA: TGTGCCAGCAGCTTACTAACAGGGAACTATGGCTACACCTTC.

This clone was recorded once. The chain couples TRBV30 to TRBJ2-3; weak D call: TRBD1 (7 bases). The V end lost 4 bases, the J end lost 1 base, and 12 bases lay between the germline ends. The CDR3 loop spans 14 amino acids. Germline V CDR1 and CDR2: GTSNPN, SVGIG (reference sequence). Written as DNA, the CDR3 is TGTGCCTGGATTCAGGGGGGAGGCACAGATACGCAGTATTTT. It is translated as CAWIQGGGTDTQYF.

This sequence joins TRBV5-1 and TRBJ1-1; D remains ambiguous. Germline V gene sequence: CDR1 SGHRS, CDR2 YFSETQ. Trimming took 1 base from V and 1 from J, leaving 11 bases between them. The CDR3 has 15 amino acids. CDR3 DNA: TGCGCCAGCAGCTTGTACGGGGATCGGAACACTGAAGCTTTCTTT. Translation gives CASSLYGDRNTEAFF.